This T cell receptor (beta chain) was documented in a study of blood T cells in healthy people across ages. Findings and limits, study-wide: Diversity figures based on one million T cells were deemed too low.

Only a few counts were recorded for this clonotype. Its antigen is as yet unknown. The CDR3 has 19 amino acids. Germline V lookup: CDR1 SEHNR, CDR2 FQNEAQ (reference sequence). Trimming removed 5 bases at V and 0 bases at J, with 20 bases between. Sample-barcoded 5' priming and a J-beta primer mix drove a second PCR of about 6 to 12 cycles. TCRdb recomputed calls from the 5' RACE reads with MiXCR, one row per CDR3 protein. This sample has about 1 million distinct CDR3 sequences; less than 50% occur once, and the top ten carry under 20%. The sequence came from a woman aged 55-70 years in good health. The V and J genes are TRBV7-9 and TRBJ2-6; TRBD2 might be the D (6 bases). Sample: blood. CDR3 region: CASSPRGPGLRSGANVLTF. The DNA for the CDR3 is TGTGCCAGCAGCCCTAGGGGACCGGGACTGCGCTCTGGGGCCAACGTCCTGACTTTC. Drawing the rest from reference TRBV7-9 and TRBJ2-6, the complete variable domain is DTGVSQNPRHKITKRGQNVTFRCDPISEHNRLYWYRQTLGQGPEFLTYFQNEAQLEKSRLLSDRFSAERPKGSFSTLEIQRTEQGDSAMYLCASSPRGPGLRSGANVLTFGAGSRLTVL.